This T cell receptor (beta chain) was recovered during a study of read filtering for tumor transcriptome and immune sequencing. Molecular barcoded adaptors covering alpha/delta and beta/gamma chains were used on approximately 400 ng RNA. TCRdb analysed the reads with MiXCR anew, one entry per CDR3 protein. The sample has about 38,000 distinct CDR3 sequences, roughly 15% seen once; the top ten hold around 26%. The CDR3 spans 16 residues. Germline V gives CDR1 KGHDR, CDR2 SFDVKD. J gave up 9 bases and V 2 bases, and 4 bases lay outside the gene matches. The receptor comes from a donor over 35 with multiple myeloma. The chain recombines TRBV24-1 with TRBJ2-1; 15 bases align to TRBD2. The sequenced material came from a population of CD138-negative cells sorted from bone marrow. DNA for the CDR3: TGTGCCACCAGTGATTCGGGACTAGCGGGAGGTGGTGAGCAGTTCTTC. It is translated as CATSDSGLAGGGEQFF.